A selection of T cell receptor beta chains follows, all from one sample in a study of OX40 agonist ivuxolimab in advanced cancers. Using immunoSEQ multiplex PCR, the repertoire was profiled, and TCRdb retains in-frame clones only, with some absent. The sample includes 85,000 to 130,000 clones, 90% of them seen just once. The source was CD4+ or CD8+ T cells sorted from blood, collected in a trial of the OX40 agonist ivuxolimab. Receptors originate from an adult with an advanced solid tumor such as melanoma, head and neck, liver or kidney cancer. CDR3s include the opening cysteine and the closing phenylalanine or tryptophan. The order of the fields is clone size, V gene, CDR3 length, D gene, J gene, CDR3 DNA, CDR3 protein. A D gene is named only where the DNA matches it firmly. Clone size appears in some rows only: once, few, many, or a class for an expanded clone.

size: -; V: TRBV4-3; length: 16; D: TRBD1; J: TRBJ1-2; DNA: TGCGCCAGCAGCCAAGTCGGGACAGGAGGTGACTATGGCTACACCTTC; CDR3: CASSQVGTGGDYGYTF
size: -; V: TRBV28; length: 18; D: TRBD2; J: TRBJ2-4; DNA: TGTGCCAGCAGTTTTGGGCTTAGGGTGCTAGCGGGGAAAAACATTCAGTACTTC; CDR3: CASSFGLRVLAGKNIQYF
size: -; V: TRBV4-2; length: 15; D: -; J: TRBJ2-7; DNA: TGTGCCAGCAGCCAAGATCCAGCGTCCTCCTACGAGCAGTACTTC; CDR3: CASSQDPASSYEQYF
size: -; V: TRBV11-2; length: 15; D: TRBD2; J: TRBJ2-5; DNA: TGTGCCAGCAGACGGCGGGGGGCGGCCGAAGAGACCCAGTACTTC; CDR3: CASRRRGAAEETQYF
size: -; V: TRBV30; length: 14; D: -; J: TRBJ1-5; DNA: TGTGCCTGGAGTGGGGCCGTGAGCAATCAGCCCCAGCATTTT; CDR3: CAWSGAVSNQPQHF
size: -; V: TRBV4-2; length: 15; D: TRBD2; J: TRBJ2-7; DNA: TGTGCCAGCAGCCAAGCCGGGACTAACTTCTACGAGCAGTACTTC; CDR3: CASSQAGTNFYEQYF
size: -; V: TRBV9; length: 18; D: TRBD1; J: TRBJ2-5; DNA: TGTGCCAGCAGCGTAGTCCACCGGATACAGAACAGGGGAGAGACCCAGTACTTC; CDR3: CASSVVHRIQNRGETQYF
size: -; V: TRBV7-6; length: 17; D: TRBD2; J: TRBJ2-5; DNA: TGTGCCAGCAGCCCGAACGGGGGACTAGTAACCACAGAGACCCAGTACTTC; CDR3: CASSPNGGLVTTETQYF
size: -; V: TRBV9; length: 14; D: -; J: TRBJ2-5; DNA: TGTGCCAGCAGCCCCCCGGCTAATGGAGAGACCCAGTACTTC; CDR3: CASSPPANGETQYF
size: -; V: TRBV19; length: 14; D: -; J: TRBJ2-5; DNA: TGTGCCAGTAGCACGGCTGATAACCGGGGGACCCAGTACTTC; CDR3: CASSTADNRGTQYF
size: -; V: TRBV4-2; length: 16; D: -; J: TRBJ2-7; DNA: TGTGCCAGCAGCCAAGATCTATCCCAGGCATACTACGAGCAGTACTTC; CDR3: CASSQDLSQAYYEQYF
size: -; V: TRBV18; length: 15; D: TRBD1; J: TRBJ1-1; DNA: TGTGCCAGCTCACCGCAGGGGGTAATGAACACTGAAGCTTTCTTT; CDR3: CASSPQGVMNTEAFF
size: -; V: TRBV30; length: 11; D: -; J: TRBJ2-7; DNA: TGTGCCTGGAGTGTAATGGGGGTTCCGTACTTC; CDR3: CAWSVMGVPYF
size: -; V: TRBV5-1; length: 14; D: -; J: TRBJ2-7; DNA: TGCGCCAGCAGCTTAGGGGGTATCTCATACGAGCAGTACTTC; CDR3: CASSLGGISYEQYF
size: few; V: TRBV7-3; length: 17; D: -; J: TRBJ2-3; DNA: TGTGCCAGCAGCTTACTCCGGGCCAACCGCCCCACAGATACGCAGTATTTT; CDR3: CASSLLRANRPTDTQYF
size: -; V: TRBV28; length: 16; D: -; J: TRBJ2-7; DNA: TGTGCCAGCAGTATGACCGCAGGGGGGAGCTCCTACGAGCAGTACTTC; CDR3: CASSMTAGGSSYEQYF
size: -; V: TRBV18; length: 15; D: TRBD1; J: TRBJ1-3; DNA: TGTGCCAGCTCACCGCCCAGGGACAGTGGAAACACCATATATTTT; CDR3: CASSPPRDSGNTIYF
size: -; V: TRBV28; length: 15; D: TRBD1; J: TRBJ1-2; DNA: TGTGCCAGCAGTTTATCAGCAGGGGGCATGTGGGGCTACACCTTC; CDR3: CASSLSAGGMWGYTF
size: -; V: TRBV19; length: 14; D: -; J: TRBJ1-2; DNA: TGTGCCAGTAGTATGGGGCCAGCTAACTATGGCTACACCTTC; CDR3: CASSMGPANYGYTF
size: -; V: TRBV5-1; length: 14; D: TRBD1; J: TRBJ1-1; DNA: TGCGCCAGCAGAACGGGACAGACGAACACTGAAGCTTTCTTT; CDR3: CASRTGQTNTEAFF
size: -; V: TRBV5-4; length: 19; D: TRBD1; J: TRBJ2-4; DNA: TGTGCCAGCAGCTTGGGACAGGGGGCGAGGCCGGTAGCCAAAAACATTCAGTACTTC; CDR3: CASSLGQGARPVAKNIQYF
size: -; V: TRBV19; length: 18; D: TRBD2; J: TRBJ2-1; DNA: TGTGCCAGTAGTATCGGGGCTAGCGGGAGGCCATCCTACAATGAGCAGTTCTTC; CDR3: CASSIGASGRPSYNEQFF
size: few; V: TRBV28; length: 15; D: TRBD1; J: TRBJ2-7; DNA: TGTGCCAGCAGCCGCCGACAGGGTGTAGGCTACGAGCAGTACTTC; CDR3: CASSRRQGVGYEQYF
size: -; V: TRBV9; length: 15; D: TRBD2; J: TRBJ2-3; DNA: TGTGCCAGCAGCCCCGATAGCGGGAGAGCCGATACGCAGTATTTT; CDR3: CASSPDSGRADTQYF
size: -; V: TRBV28; length: 12; D: -; J: TRBJ2-7; DNA: TGTGCCAGCAGTTTAGGACAGTACGAGCAGTACTTC; CDR3: CASSLGQYEQYF
size: -; V: TRBV28; length: 14; D: -; J: TRBJ1-5; DNA: TGTGCCACCATTCGGTCCCCGAGCAATCAGCCCCAGCATTTT; CDR3: CATIRSPSNQPQHF
size: -; V: TRBV7-2; length: 15; D: -; J: TRBJ2-1; DNA: TGTGCCAGCAGCTTTAGCCTGGCTCGGTCCGATGAGCAGTTCTTC; CDR3: CASSFSLARSDEQFF
size: -; V: TRBV28; length: 16; D: -; J: TRBJ1-5; DNA: TGTGCCAGCAGTTTAGTCGGTTATCAGGGTAGTCCGCCCCAGCATTTT; CDR3: CASSLVGYQGSPPQHF
size: -; V: TRBV7-9; length: 14; D: TRBD1; J: TRBJ2-2; DNA: TGTGCCAGCCGGGGACAGGGGGCGGTCGGGGAGCTGTTTTTT; CDR3: CASRGQGAVGELFF
size: once; V: TRBV6-5; length: 13; D: -; J: TRBJ2-7; DNA: TGTGCCAGCAGCCAGGGGATATCCTACGAGCAGTACTTC; CDR3: CASSQGISYEQYF
size: -; V: TRBV10-1; length: 13; D: -; J: TRBJ2-5; DNA: TGCGCCAGCAGAGGACAGCACCAAGAGACCCAGTACTTC; CDR3: CASRGQHQETQYF
size: once; V: TRBV9; length: 16; D: TRBD1; J: TRBJ1-3; DNA: TGTGCCAGCAGCGCTAATAACAGGGGGCATGGAAACACCATATATTTT; CDR3: CASSANNRGHGNTIYF
size: -; V: TRBV28; length: 17; D: TRBD1; J: TRBJ1-5; DNA: TGTGCCAGCAGTTTAGGAGGGACAGGGGGCTCCAATCAGCCCCAGCATTTT; CDR3: CASSLGGTGGSNQPQHF
size: -; V: TRBV28; length: 13; D: -; J: TRBJ1-3; DNA: TGTGCCAGCAGTCTAGGGGTGGGAAACACCATATATTTT; CDR3: CASSLGVGNTIYF